This T cell receptor (beta chain) came from a study of blood T cell repertoires in COVID-19. The table lists this clone with a count of one. Trimming left V 5 bases short and J 2 bases short, with 10 bases between. The germline CDR1 and CDR2 sequences are MDHEN and SYDVKM. The CDR3 length is 13 residues. The repertoire was sequenced with immunoSEQ multiplex PCR; TCRdb's copy has only in-frame clones and lacks some. The sample holds just over 300,000 clones, around 91% seen once. This rearrangement joins TRBV28 to TRBJ2-7; D possibly corresponds to TRBD2 (6 bases). This TCR derives from a woman aged 40 to 50 who had recovered from COVID-19. Sequencing was carried out using PBMCs or T cells enriched from blood (not recorded which). The CDR3 reads CASSGSGAYEQYF. In DNA form, the CDR3 reads TGTGCCAGCAGTGGTAGCGGTGCCTACGAGCAGTACTTC.